These 3 T cell receptor beta chains originate from one sample sequenced in a study of T cell clonality in common variable immunodeficiency. These receptors' antigens are unknown. Data came from immunoSEQ multiplex PCR; TCRdb stores just in-frame clones and leaves some out. Observed in the sample are tens of thousands of clones, none of them singletons. Study-level findings and limits: Fewer deletions and N-nucleotide insertions were reportedly seen in common variable immunodeficiency TCR beta sequences.

Sequences were obtained from peripheral blood mononuclear cells. The receptors were gathered from a human donor with common variable immunodeficiency.

As concerns this clone: The read terminates 3 residues before the CDR3 end, so the remaining end is supplied by the germline J gene. The V gene is TRBV19, the J gene TRBJ1-2; TRBD1 aligns across 10 bases. Germline CDR1 reads LNHDA; CDR2 reads SQIVND (reference sequence). V dropped 3 bases and J dropped 2; count of bases not matched to a gene: 3. CDR3 length: 15 amino acids. The sequenced CDR3 bases are TGTGCCAGTAGTATCCTGGGACAGGGGAACTATGGC. Protein sequence: CASSILGQGNYG. The full CDR3 protein is CASSILGQGNYGYTF.

This clone was recorded a few times. The CDR3 end lies 3 residues beyond the end of the read and is filled in from the germline J gene. The chain has TRBV18 and TRBJ1-2; maybe TRBD1 (6 bases). The CDR3 runs 15 residues. Germline CDR1 KGHSH, CDR2 LQKENI. V lost 0 bases and J lost 7, with 15 bases in between. The CDR3 reads CASSPPARGAGGYTF. CDR3 DNA (partial): TGTGCCAGCTCACCACCGGCGCGGGGGGCGGGTGGC.

With respect to this clone: The CDR3 end is not reached by the read, which stops 3 residues before it; the germline J gene fills it in. This sequence joins TRBV30 and TRBJ1-5; no reliable D call. This CDR3 region has 13 residues. CDR1 and CDR2 from the germline V gene are GTSNPN and SVGIG (reference sequence). Trimming shortened V by 5 bases and J by 1 base, and 9 bases separated the two germline ends. The part of the CDR3 DNA that was read is TGTGCCTGGGACGCGGGCAGCAATCAGCCC. It encodes CAWDAGSNQP. The entire CDR3 protein is CAWDAGSNQPQHF.